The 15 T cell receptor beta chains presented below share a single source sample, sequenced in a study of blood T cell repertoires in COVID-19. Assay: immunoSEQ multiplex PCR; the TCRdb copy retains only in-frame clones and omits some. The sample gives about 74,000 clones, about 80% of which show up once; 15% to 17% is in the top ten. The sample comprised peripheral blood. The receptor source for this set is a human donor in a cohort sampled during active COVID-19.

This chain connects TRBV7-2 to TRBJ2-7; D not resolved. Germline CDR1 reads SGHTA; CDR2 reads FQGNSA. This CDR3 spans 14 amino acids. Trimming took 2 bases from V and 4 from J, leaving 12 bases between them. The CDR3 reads CASSLRLPPYEQYF. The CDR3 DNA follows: TGTGCCAGCAGCTTAAGACTTCCCCCGTACGAGCAGTACTTC. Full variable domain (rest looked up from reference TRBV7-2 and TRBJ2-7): GAGVSQSPSNKVTEKGKDVELRCDPISGHTALYWYRQSLGQGLEFLIYFQGNSAPDKSGLPSDRFSAERTGGSVSTLTIQRTQQEDSAVYLCASSLRLPPYEQYFGPGTRLTVT.

The CDR3 bases are TGCGCCAGCAGCCCCACCACAGGTTACGAGCAGTACTTC. It specifies CASSPTTGYEQYF. The V call is TRBV4-1, the J call TRBJ2-7, with a possible D match to TRBD1 (5 bases). Germline V gives CDR1 MGHRA, CDR2 YSYEKL. This CDR3 has 13 residues. With 4 bases removed from V and 4 bases from J, the gap between germline ends came to 11 bases.

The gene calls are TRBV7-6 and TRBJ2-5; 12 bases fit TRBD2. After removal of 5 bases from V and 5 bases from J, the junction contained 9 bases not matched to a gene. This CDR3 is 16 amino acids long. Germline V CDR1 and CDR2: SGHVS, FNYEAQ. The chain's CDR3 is CASSGRTSGKGETQYF. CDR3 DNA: TGTGCCAGCAGCGGAAGGACTAGCGGGAAAGGGGAGACCCAGTACTTC.

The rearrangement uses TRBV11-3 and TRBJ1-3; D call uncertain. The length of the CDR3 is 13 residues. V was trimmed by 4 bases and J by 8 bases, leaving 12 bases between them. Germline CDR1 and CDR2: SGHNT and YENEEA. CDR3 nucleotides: TGTGCCAGCAGCTCCCGTCCCGGGGACACCATATATTTT. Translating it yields CASSSRPGDTIYF.

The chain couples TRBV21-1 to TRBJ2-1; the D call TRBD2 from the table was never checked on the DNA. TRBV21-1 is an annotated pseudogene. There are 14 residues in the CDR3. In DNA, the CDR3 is TGTGCCAGCAGCCAACTAGCGGCTAACAATGAGCAGTTCTTC. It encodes CASSQLAANNEQFF.

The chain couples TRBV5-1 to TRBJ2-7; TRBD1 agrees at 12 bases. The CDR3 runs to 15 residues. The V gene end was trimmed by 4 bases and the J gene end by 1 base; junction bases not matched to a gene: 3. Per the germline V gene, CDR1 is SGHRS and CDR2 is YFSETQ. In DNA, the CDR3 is TGCGCCAGCAGCACGGGACAGGGGGCATCCTACGAGCAGTACTTC. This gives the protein CASSTGQGASYEQYF.

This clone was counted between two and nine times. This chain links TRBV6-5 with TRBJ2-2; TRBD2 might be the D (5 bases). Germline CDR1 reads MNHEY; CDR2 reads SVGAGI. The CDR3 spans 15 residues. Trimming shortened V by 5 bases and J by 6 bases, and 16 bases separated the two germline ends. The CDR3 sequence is CASSPTELGAGELFF. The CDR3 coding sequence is TGTGCCAGCAGTCCCACAGAACTAGGAGCCGGGGAGCTGTTTTTT.

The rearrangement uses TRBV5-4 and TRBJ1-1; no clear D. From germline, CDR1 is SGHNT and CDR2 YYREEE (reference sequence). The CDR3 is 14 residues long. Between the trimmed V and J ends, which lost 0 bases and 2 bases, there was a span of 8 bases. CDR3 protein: CASSLAGYNTEAFF. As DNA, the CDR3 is TGTGCCAGCAGCTTGGCCGGGTATAACACTGAAGCTTTCTTT.

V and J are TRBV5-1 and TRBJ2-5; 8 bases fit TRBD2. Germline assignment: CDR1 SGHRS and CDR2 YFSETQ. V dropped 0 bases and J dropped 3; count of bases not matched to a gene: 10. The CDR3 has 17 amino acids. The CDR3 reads CASSLGAGLAGEETQYF. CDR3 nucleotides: TGCGCCAGCAGCTTGGGGGCTGGGCTAGCGGGTGAAGAGACCCAGTACTTC.

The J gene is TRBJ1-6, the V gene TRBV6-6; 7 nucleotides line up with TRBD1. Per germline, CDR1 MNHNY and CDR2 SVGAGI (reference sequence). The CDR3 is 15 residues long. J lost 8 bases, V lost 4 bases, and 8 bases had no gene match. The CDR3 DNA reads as TGTGCCAGCAGTTGGGACAGACCTAATGATTCACCCCTCCACTTT. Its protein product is CASSWDRPNDSPLHF.

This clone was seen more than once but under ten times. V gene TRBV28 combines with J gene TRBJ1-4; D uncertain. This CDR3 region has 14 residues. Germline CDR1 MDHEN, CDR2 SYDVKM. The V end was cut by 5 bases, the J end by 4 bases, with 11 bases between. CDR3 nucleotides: TGTGCCAGCAGTGGAGGGAAGTTTAATGAAAAACTGTTTTTT. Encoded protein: CASSGGKFNEKLFF.

The CDR3 loop reads CASSETGSQSKKLFF. DNA for the CDR3: TGTGCCAGCAGTGAGACCGGGAGCCAGAGTAAGAAGCTGTTTTTT. The gene calls are TRBV25-1 and TRBJ2-2; a weak D match, TRBD2 (6 bases). The CDR3 runs 15 residues. The germline gives CDR1 MGHDK, CDR2 SYGVNS. Trimming took 3 bases from V and 12 from J, leaving 20 bases between them.

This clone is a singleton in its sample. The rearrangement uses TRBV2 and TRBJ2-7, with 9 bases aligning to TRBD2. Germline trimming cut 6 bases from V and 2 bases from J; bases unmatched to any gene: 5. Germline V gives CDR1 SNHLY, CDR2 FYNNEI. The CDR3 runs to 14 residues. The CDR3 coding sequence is TGTGCCAGCAGGGGGCTAGCGGGGACCTACGAGCAGTACTTC. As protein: CASRGLAGTYEQYF.

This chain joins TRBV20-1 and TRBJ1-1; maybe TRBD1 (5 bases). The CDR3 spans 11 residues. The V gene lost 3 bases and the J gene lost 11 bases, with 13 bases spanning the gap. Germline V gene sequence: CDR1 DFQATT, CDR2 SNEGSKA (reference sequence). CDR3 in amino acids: CSARGGYEAFF. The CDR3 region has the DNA TGCAGTGCTAGGGGGGGATACGAGGCTTTCTTT.

CDR3 in DNA: TGTGCCAGCAGTTTAGGGGCTTACACTGAAGCTTTCTTT. Protein sequence: CASSLGAYTEAFF. This chain connects TRBV28 to TRBJ1-1, with D maybe TRBD1 (5 bases). The V end was cut by 2 bases, the J end by 3 bases, with 7 bases between. Germline V gene sequence: CDR1 MDHEN, CDR2 SYDVKM. The CDR3 is made up of 13 amino acids.